One and the same sample provided the 17 T cell receptor beta chains below, sequenced in a study of Graves' ophthalmopathy and Graves' hyperthyroidism. The TCR beta CDR3 regions underwent amplification from RNA transcripts. First-round RT-PCR relied on HTBI primers, and a second-round multiplex PCR came next. Each CDR3 protein gets one entry after TCRdb re-called the multiplex PCR reads with MiXCR. The data show tens of thousands of distinct CDR3 sequences, about 51% seen once. Sequencing input: peripheral blood. These receptors all stem from an adult man with Graves' ophthalmopathy.

About this clonotype itself: A much larger clone differs by one base, so this may be a read error. The chain employs TRBV5-1 and TRBJ2-5; a possible D gene is TRBD1 (5 bases). Germline V lookup: CDR1 SGHRS, CDR2 YFSETQ. V was cut by 5 bases and J by 5 bases, with 16 bases left in between. The CDR3 is 14 residues long. The CDR3, as DNA: TGCGCCAGCAGAGGTATAAGGGGCGCTGAGACCCAGTACTTC. Its protein is CASRGIRGAETQYF.

This chain links TRBV20-1 with TRBJ2-7; 15 bases are shared with TRBD2. Germline CDR1 and CDR2: DFQATT and SNEGSKA (reference sequence). The CDR3 is made up of 14 amino acids. Trimming removed 6 bases from V and 3 bases from J; junction bases left unmatched: 3. As DNA, the CDR3 is TGCAGTGCCCCGGGACTAGCGGGAGGCTACGAGCAGTACTTC. This gives the protein CSAPGLAGGYEQYF.

This clonotype was seen at least ten times. The chain carries TRBV9 and TRBJ2-3, with 14 bases fitting TRBD2. The V segment lost 0 bases and the J segment 0 bases; nucleotides outside the gene matches: 3. From germline, CDR1 is SGDLS and CDR2 YYNGEE. The CDR3 consists of 18 residues. This CDR3 reads CASSVEGTSGRSTDTQYF. In DNA form, the CDR3 reads TGTGCCAGCAGCGTAGAAGGGACTAGCGGGAGAAGCACAGATACGCAGTATTTT.

With regard to this clonotype: This CDR3 fails to terminate in the conserved phenylalanine or tryptophan, so it likely reflects a read error. The genes are TRBV7-8 and TRBJ2-3; 7 nucleotides line up with TRBD1. Germline V gene data show CDR1 as SGHVS and CDR2 as FQNEAQ. With V trimmed by 1 base and J by 0 bases, 1 base remained unmatched. This CDR3 has 15 amino acids. The CDR3 here is CASSLDRGSTDTQYV. CDR3 in DNA: TGTGCCAGCAGCTTAGACAGGGGTAGCACAGATACGCAGTATGTT.

The table lists this clonotype with many counts. This chain uses TRBV5-1 with TRBJ2-1; TRBD1 might be the D (6 bases). This CDR3 comprises 15 residues. Germline CDR1 reads SGHRS; CDR2 reads YFSETQ. V lost 7 bases and J 3 bases, leaving 17 bases between the germline ends. The CDR3 protein is CASALTGQYYNEQFF. The CDR3 DNA is TGCGCCAGCGCGTTGACAGGACAGTACTACAATGAGCAGTTCTTC.

This chain uses TRBV19 with TRBJ2-7; the match to TRBD1 covers 7 bases. This CDR3 is built from 14 residues. Germline V gene lookup returns CDR1 LNHDA and CDR2 SQIVND (reference sequence). With 1 base clipped from V and 4 bases from J, the junction kept 4 bases outside the gene matches. Here the CDR3 DNA reads TGTGCCAGTAGTATAGGGACAGGCCGGTACGAGCAGTACTTC. Amino acids: CASSIGTGRYEQYF.

This clonotype was observed many times. The rearrangement uses TRBV28 and TRBJ1-4, with D possibly TRBD1 on 5 matching bases. CDR3 length equals 14 residues. V gave up 7 bases and J gave up 6 bases, with 15 bases separating them. The germline CDR1 and CDR2 sequences are MDHEN and SYDVKM. The CDR3 reads CASTLGGADEKLFF. Here the CDR3 DNA reads TGTGCCAGCACGCTTGGCGGGGCTGATGAAAAACTGTTTTTT.

The rearrangement uses TRBV10-3 and TRBJ2-3, with unresolved D. V lost 6 bases, J lost 6 bases, and 7 bases lay in between. Germline loops: CDR1 ENHRY, CDR2 SYGVKD. The CDR3 sequence is 11 residues long. The chain's CDR3 is CAIRSGDTQYF. The CDR3 DNA is TGTGCCATCAGATCGGGTGATACGCAGTATTTT.

This clonotype occurred many times. This chain connects TRBV6-1 to TRBJ2-3, with D perhaps TRBD2 (5 bases). Germline CDR1 and CDR2: MNHNS and SASEGT. This CDR3 comprises 14 residues. Trimming shortened V by 0 bases and J by 1 base, and 5 bases separated the two germline ends. DNA for the CDR3: TGTGCCAGCAGTGAAGCTAGCGGCACAGATACGCAGTATTTT. Translated, it gives CASSEASGTDTQYF.

In this sample, this clonotype turned up many times. J is TRBJ2-3 and V is TRBV3-1; D is undetermined. The V gene lost 2 bases and the J gene lost 6 bases, with 6 bases spanning the gap. The V gene's germline CDR1 is LGHDT and CDR2 YNNKEL (reference sequence). This CDR3 region has 12 residues. This CDR3 is CASSQYGDTQYF. DNA of the CDR3: TGTGCCAGCAGCCAATATGGGGATACGCAGTATTTT.

This clonotype was seen many times. This chain connects TRBV6-1 to TRBJ2-6; no clear D. Trimming took 6 bases from V and 4 from J, leaving 10 bases between them. The CDR3 covers 14 residues. Germline assignment: CDR1 MNHNS and CDR2 SASEGT. The CDR3, as DNA: TGTGCCAGCAGCGATCACGGGGGGGCCAACGTCCTGACTTTC. Translating it yields CASSDHGGANVLTF.

V usage is TRBV29-1 and J usage is TRBJ1-2, with 10 nucleotides matching TRBD1. The germline gives CDR1 SQVTM, CDR2 ANQGSEA. The CDR3 is made up of 16 amino acids. Losses at the gene ends were 8 bases for V and 0 bases for J; bases not matched to a gene: 12. The CDR3 bases are TGCAGCTTAGTAGGCGGGACAGGGGTAGCTAACTATGGCTACACCTTC. This encodes CSLVGGTGVANYGYTF.

This sequence joins TRBV10-1 and TRBJ2-1, with D perhaps TRBD1 or TRBD2 (5 bases each). CDR1 is WNHNN, CDR2 SYGVQD, per germline (reference sequence). The CDR3 covers 13 residues. V lost 8 bases and J 7 bases, leaving 15 bases between the germline ends. CDR3 bases: TGCGCCAGCTCGGGGCTGGGAAGGAATGAGCAGTTCTTC. This gives the protein CASSGLGRNEQFF.

This rearrangement joins TRBV7-9 to TRBJ1-1; 7 bases match TRBD1. The CDR3 is 14 amino acids. The V gene's germline CDR1 is SEHNR and CDR2 FQNEAQ (reference sequence). J was trimmed by 5 bases and V by 4 bases; bases with no gene match: 7. The DNA of the CDR3 is TGTGCCAGCAGCTCGGGACAGCCCGGGACTGAAGCTTTCTTT. Protein sequence: CASSSGQPGTEAFF.

This clonotype was picked up many times. The chain couples TRBV20-1 to TRBJ2-6; possible D gene TRBD2, 6 bases. V dropped 3 bases and J dropped 1 base, with 10 bases sitting between them. This CDR3 is 15 amino acids long. Germline V lookup: CDR1 DFQATT, CDR2 SNEGSKA (reference sequence). The CDR3 nucleotides are TGCAGTGCTAGGTTGGGAGGATCTGGGGCCAACGTCCTGACTTTC. Its translation is CSARLGGSGANVLTF.

J is TRBJ2-1 and V is TRBV7-9, with TRBD1 identical over 8 bases. This CDR3 has 12 amino acids. Trimming at V came to 3 bases and at J to 10 bases, leaving 2 bases not matched to a gene. CDR1 is SEHNR and CDR2 is FQNEAQ in the germline V gene (reference sequence). This chain's CDR3 is CASSFRDREQFF. The CDR3 coding sequence is TGTGCCAGCAGCTTTCGGGACAGGGAGCAGTTCTTC.

Only a few counts were recorded for this clonotype. Possible read error: a much larger clone is one base away. The missing conserved phenylalanine or tryptophan at the end of this CDR3 makes a read error likely. The chain has TRBV28 and TRBJ2-7; 7 bases align to TRBD1. V was clipped by 5 bases and J by 5 bases; unmatched bases: 9. The CDR3 covers 14 residues. Germline V gene data show CDR1 as MDHEN and CDR2 as SYDVKM. The CDR3 region has the DNA TGTGCCAGCAGTATGAGGGGGCTATACGACGAGCAGTACCTC. It specifies CASSMRGLYDEQYL.